What follows are 26 T cell receptor beta chains derived from one specimen sequenced in a study of cytomegalovirus exposure and HLA in healthy donors. Use of 60 Vbeta and 13 Jbeta primers characterized the PCR. Profiled with immunoSEQ multiplex PCR; TCRdb holds only in-frame clones, not every one. The data show 100,000 to 150,000 clones, with 77% seen just once and 10% to 15% held by the top ten. Sequences were obtained from PBMCs. The receptors were gathered from a woman between 40 and 50 years old in good health and CMV-seropositive.

This clone was seen just once. This chain joins TRBV6-5 and TRBJ1-5, with 11 bases matching TRBD1. CDR1 MNHEY and CDR2 SVGAGI come from the germline V gene. This CDR3 is built from 15 residues. V shed 5 bases and J 7 bases; nucleotides not matched to a gene: 7. CDR3 in DNA: TGTGCCAGCAGTGCCGGGACAGGGGGAGGACAGCCCCAGCATTTT. Residues: CASSAGTGGGQPQHF.

V gene TRBV9 combines with J gene TRBJ2-1, with D possibly matching TRBD1 (6 bases). The V and J ends lost 4 bases and 5 bases respectively, with 13 bases between them. Germline lookup yields CDR1 SGDLS and CDR2 YYNGEE. CDR3 length: 14 amino acids. The CDR3 nucleotides read TGTGCCAGCAGCACTCAGGACAGAAACAATGAGCAGTTCTTC. Protein: CASSTQDRNNEQFF. The full variable domain, with the rest looked up from reference TRBV9 and TRBJ2-1, is DSGVTQTPKHLITATGQRVTLRCSPRSGDLSVYWYQQSLDQGLQFLIQYYNGEERAKGNILERFSAQQFPDLHSELNLSSLELGDSALYFCASSTQDRNNEQFFGPGTRLTVL.

This clone was counted between two and nine times. The chain combines TRBV27 with TRBJ1-1; no clear D gene. CDR1 is MNHEY and CDR2 is SMNVEV in the germline V gene (reference sequence). V was trimmed by 4 bases and J by 8 bases, leaving 11 bases between them. The CDR3 loop spans 12 amino acids. CDR3 nucleotides: TGTGCCAGCAGTTCCCCCAGGCTCGAAGCTTTCTTT. Protein sequence: CASSSPRLEAFF.

The chain has TRBV6-5 and TRBJ2-2; 7 bases line up with TRBD1. J lost 4 bases, V lost 0 bases, and 2 bases had no gene match. The CDR3 runs to 15 residues. CDR1 MNHEY and CDR2 SVGAGI come from the germline V gene. Written as DNA, the CDR3 is TGTGCCAGCAGTTACTCTGGACAGGTCACCGGGGAGCTGTTTTTT. Its translation: CASSYSGQVTGELFF.

The rearrangement uses TRBV27 and TRBJ2-1; 13 nucleotides align to TRBD2. CDR3 length: 17 residues. V shed 5 bases, J shed 1 base, and the junction held 5 bases outside the gene matches. The germline gives CDR1 MNHEY, CDR2 SMNVEV (reference sequence). The CDR3 spells CASSLLTSGRSYNEQFF. DNA of the CDR3: TGTGCCAGCAGTCTCTTGACTAGCGGGAGGTCCTACAATGAGCAGTTCTTC.

V gene TRBV28 combines with J gene TRBJ2-4; D is undetermined. V was pared by 1 base and J by 0 bases, with 10 bases between. Germline V gene lookup returns CDR1 MDHEN and CDR2 SYDVKM. The CDR3 spans 16 residues. The CDR3 nucleotides read TGTGCCAGCAGTTTATCCCTCAGTCTAGCCAAAAACATTCAGTACTTC. Translated, it gives CASSLSLSLAKNIQYF.

The chain combines TRBV2 with TRBJ2-5; D gene uncertain. This CDR3 contains 14 residues. Germline CDR1 is SNHLY and CDR2 is FYNNEI. V was pared by 7 bases and J by 1 base, with 13 bases between. CDR3 bases: TGTGCCAGCACTTTGAGGCTATCCCAAGAGACCCAGTACTTC. The encoded protein is CASTLRLSQETQYF.

The chain is built from TRBV9 and TRBJ2-7, with D hard to call. This CDR3 has 13 amino acids. Deletions cut 0 bases from V and 4 bases from J, with 8 bases between. Germline V gene data show CDR1 as SGDLS and CDR2 as YYNGEE. The DNA of the CDR3 is TGTGCCAGCAGCGTAGCAACTTCTTACGAGCAGTACTTC. This codes for CASSVATSYEQYF.

The V call is TRBV29-1, the J call TRBJ2-1; 12 bases are shared with TRBD2. This CDR3 region has 16 residues. V shed 6 bases, J shed 3 bases, and the junction held 9 bases outside the gene matches. Germline V gene lookup returns CDR1 SQVTM and CDR2 ANQGSEA. This CDR3 reads CSVLRTSGKIYNEQFF. The DNA of the CDR3 is TGCAGCGTGCTCAGGACTAGCGGGAAGATCTACAATGAGCAGTTCTTC.

On this clone itself: The junction does not match germline at one end; this may be a read error. The DNA of the CDR3 is TGTGCTAGCAGCTTAGCGGCGGGGGACTCCTACGAGCAGTACTTC. Protein sequence: CASSLAAGDSYEQYF. The chain joins TRBV7-7 to TRBJ2-7; the match to TRBD2 covers 7 bases. The CDR3 is 15 residues long. Germline V gene sequence: CDR1 SSHAT, CDR2 FNYEAQ (reference sequence).

This clone has just one count. This rearrangement joins TRBV5-8 to TRBJ2-2; 10 bases are a match to TRBD1. The CDR3 spans 16 residues. The germline V gene has CDR1 SGHTS and CDR2 YDEGEE. The J segment lost 10 bases and the V segment lost 0 bases, leaving 9 bases of the junction unmatched. CDR3 coding DNA: TGTGCCAGCAGCTTGGGGGCCGGGACAGGGGCCGAGGAGCTGTTTTTT. Amino acids: CASSLGAGTGAEELFF.

This clone was observed a few times. The rearrangement links TRBV6-4 to TRBJ1-4; 7 bases are shared with TRBD1. V trimming: 3 bases; J trimming: 6 bases; junction bases outside the gene matches: 4. The CDR3 runs 14 residues. Germline CDR1 MRHNA, CDR2 SNTAGT. CDR3 DNA: TGTGCCAGCAGTGAGGACAGGCCGGATGAAAAACTGTTTTTT. Protein sequence: CASSEDRPDEKLFF.

V usage is TRBV30 and J usage is TRBJ2-7; a possible D gene is TRBD1 (6 bases). This CDR3 is 15 amino acids long. Germline V lookup: CDR1 GTSNPN, CDR2 SVGIG (reference sequence). The V gene lost 0 bases and the J gene lost 2 bases, with 14 bases spanning the gap. CDR3 coding DNA: TGTGCCTGGAGTGTACAATCGTCAGGGGCCTACGAGCAGTACTTC. Amino acid sequence: CAWSVQSSGAYEQYF.

The rearrangement uses TRBV27 and TRBJ2-2; TRBD2 aligns across 7 bases. The V gene end was trimmed by 3 bases and the J gene end by 7 bases; junction bases not matched to a gene: 14. Per germline, CDR1 MNHEY and CDR2 SMNVEV (reference sequence). This CDR3 comprises 17 residues. The DNA of the CDR3 is TGTGCCAGCAGTTTCTCCTTGGGGGAGGGTCTGGACGGGGAGCTGTTTTTT. It encodes CASSFSLGEGLDGELFF.

The CDR3 is CASSELQSHGYTF. For the CDR3, the DNA is TGTGCCAGCAGTGAGCTACAGTCCCATGGCTACACCTTC. V and J are TRBV25-1 and TRBJ1-2, with D unclear. V was trimmed by 3 bases and J by 6 bases, leaving 11 bases between them. The length of the CDR3 is 13 residues. The germline CDR1 and CDR2 sequences are MGHDK and SYGVNS.

The count of this clone is one. The V and J genes are TRBV28 and TRBJ2-7; 10 nucleotides agree with TRBD1. This CDR3 spans 16 amino acids. The V segment lost 5 bases and the J segment 3 bases; nucleotides outside the gene matches: 10. Germline CDR1 and CDR2: MDHEN and SYDVKM. The CDR3 region has the DNA TGTGCCAGCAGTGGAGCATCCGGGACAGGGGTCTACGAGCAGTACTTC. Amino acid sequence: CASSGASGTGVYEQYF.

This clone was recorded a few times. The J gene is TRBJ2-2, the V gene TRBV29-1; TRBD2 matches at 10 bases. The CDR3 is 15 residues long. Germline assignment: CDR1 SQVTM and CDR2 ANQGSEA. Trimming at V came to 4 bases and at J to 6 bases, leaving 8 bases not matched to a gene. CDR3 residues: CSVAQAGGAAGELFF. CDR3 coding DNA: TGCAGCGTTGCCCAAGCGGGGGGGGCGGCCGGGGAGCTGTTTTTT.

The V gene is TRBV6-6, the J gene TRBJ1-1, with 9 bases matching TRBD1. The germline V gene has CDR1 MNHNY and CDR2 SVGAGI (reference sequence). The CDR3 spans 14 residues. Trimming removed 7 bases from V and 5 bases from J; junction bases left unmatched: 8. CDR3 protein: CASTSDRGGTEAFF. The DNA of the CDR3 is TGTGCCAGCACTTCGGACAGGGGAGGAACTGAAGCTTTCTTT.

This chain connects TRBV6-6 to TRBJ1-4, with a weak D call TRBD1 (5 bases). Trimming removed 4 bases at V and 3 bases at J, with 9 bases between. The CDR3 has 14 amino acids. Germline lookup yields CDR1 MNHNY and CDR2 SVGAGI (reference sequence). The CDR3 DNA reads as TGTGCCAGCAGTTTCGGGACTCCTAATGAAAAACTGTTTTTT. Protein sequence: CASSFGTPNEKLFF.

The V gene is TRBV28, the J gene TRBJ2-7, with a weak D call TRBD2 (5 bases). CDR1 MDHEN and CDR2 SYDVKM come from the germline V gene. V was clipped by 4 bases and J by 3 bases, with 16 bases between them. The CDR3 runs to 15 residues. The CDR3 region is CASSSLGGGNYEQYF. The CDR3 DNA reads TGTGCCAGCAGTTCCCTTGGTGGAGGAAACTACGAGCAGTACTTC.

The table lists this clone with a few counts. The rearrangement links TRBV9 to TRBJ2-7, with D perhaps TRBD2 (5 bases). V lost 4 bases, J lost 4 bases, and 15 bases lay in between. In germline, CDR1 is SGDLS, CDR2 YYNGEE. The CDR3 is 14 amino acids. CDR3 sequence (DNA): TGTGCCAGCAGCTCCACCGGGGTTAGTTACGAGCAGTACTTC. Amino acid sequence: CASSSTGVSYEQYF. Based on the CDR3 plus reference TRBV9 and TRBJ2-7, the full variable domain is DSGVTQTPKHLITATGQRVTLRCSPRSGDLSVYWYQQSLDQGLQFLIQYYNGEERAKGNILERFSAQQFPDLHSELNLSSLELGDSALYFCASSSTGVSYEQYFGPGTRLTVT.

This chain uses TRBV2 with TRBJ2-5, with 8 bases lining up with TRBD1. Germline CDR1 and CDR2: SNHLY and FYNNEI. V was pared by 1 base and J by 5 bases, with 0 bases of the junction left unmatched. The length of the CDR3 is 13 residues. The CDR3, as DNA: TGTGCCAGCAGTGAAGACAGGGGGGAGACCCAGTACTTC. It is translated as CASSEDRGETQYF.

The CDR3 bases are TGTGCCGCGGGGGAACTAGGGTCCAATGAGCAGTTCTTC. It encodes CAAGELGSNEQFF. The genes are TRBV6-5 and TRBJ2-1; 7 nucleotides match TRBD2. V shed 11 bases, J shed 6 bases, and the junction held 10 bases outside the gene matches. The CDR3 spans 13 residues. Germline lookup yields CDR1 MNHEY and CDR2 SVGAGI.

The rearrangement links TRBV7-9 to TRBJ2-1, with D maybe TRBD1 (6 bases). Germline assignment: CDR1 SEHNR and CDR2 FQNEAQ (reference sequence). V was cut by 1 base and J by 2 bases, with 12 bases left in between. The CDR3 consists of 16 residues. This CDR3 reads CASSLGGHPPYNEQFF. In DNA, the CDR3 is TGTGCCAGCAGCTTAGGGGGACATCCACCCTACAATGAGCAGTTCTTC.

This clone came up a few times. V usage is TRBV6-1 and J usage is TRBJ1-1; D perhaps matches TRBD1 (6 bases). The ends were cut back, 8 bases at V and 1 base at J, with 17 bases in the middle. Germline lookup yields CDR1 MNHNS and CDR2 SASEGT. The CDR3 extends over 15 amino acids. The CDR3 loop is CASPLLGQRNTEAFF. CDR3 in DNA: TGTGCCAGCCCCTTATTAGGACAGAGGAACACTGAAGCTTTCTTT.

In this sample, this clone turned up once. The V gene is TRBV18, the J gene TRBJ2-5; 7 bases are shared with TRBD1. Germline loops: CDR1 KGHSH, CDR2 LQKENI. V lost 3 bases and J lost 2; bases outside the gene matches: 0. The CDR3 length is 13 residues. CDR3 residues: CASSPTGQETQYF. In DNA form, the CDR3 reads TGTGCCAGCTCACCGACAGGGCAAGAGACCCAGTACTTC.